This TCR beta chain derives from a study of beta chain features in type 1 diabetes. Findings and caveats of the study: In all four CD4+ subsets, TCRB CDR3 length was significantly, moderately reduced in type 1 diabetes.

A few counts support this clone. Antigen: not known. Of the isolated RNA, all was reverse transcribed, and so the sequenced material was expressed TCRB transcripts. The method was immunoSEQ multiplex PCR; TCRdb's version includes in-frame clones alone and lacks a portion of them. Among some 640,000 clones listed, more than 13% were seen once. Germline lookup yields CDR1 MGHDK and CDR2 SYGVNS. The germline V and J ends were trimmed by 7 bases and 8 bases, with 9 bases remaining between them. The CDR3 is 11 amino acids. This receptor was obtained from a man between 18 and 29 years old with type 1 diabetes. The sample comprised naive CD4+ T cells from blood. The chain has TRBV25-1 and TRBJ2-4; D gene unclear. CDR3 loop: CASKLGDIQYF. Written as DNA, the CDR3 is TGTGCCAGCAAGTTAGGAGACATTCAGTACTTC.